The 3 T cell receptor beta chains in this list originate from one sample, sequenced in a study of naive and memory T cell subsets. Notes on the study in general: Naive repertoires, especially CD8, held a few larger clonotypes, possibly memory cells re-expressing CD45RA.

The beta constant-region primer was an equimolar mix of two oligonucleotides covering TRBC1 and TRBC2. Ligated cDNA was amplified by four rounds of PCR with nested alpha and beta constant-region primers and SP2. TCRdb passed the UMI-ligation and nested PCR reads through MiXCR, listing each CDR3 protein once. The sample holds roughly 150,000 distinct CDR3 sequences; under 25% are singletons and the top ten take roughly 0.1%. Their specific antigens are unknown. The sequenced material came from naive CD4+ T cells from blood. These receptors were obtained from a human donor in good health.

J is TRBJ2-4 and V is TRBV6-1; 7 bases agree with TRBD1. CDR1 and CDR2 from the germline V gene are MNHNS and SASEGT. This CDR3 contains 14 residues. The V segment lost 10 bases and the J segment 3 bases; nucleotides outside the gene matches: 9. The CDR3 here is CAILRQGHKNIQYF. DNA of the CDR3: TGTGCCATCTTGAGACAGGGACACAAAAACATTCAGTACTTC.

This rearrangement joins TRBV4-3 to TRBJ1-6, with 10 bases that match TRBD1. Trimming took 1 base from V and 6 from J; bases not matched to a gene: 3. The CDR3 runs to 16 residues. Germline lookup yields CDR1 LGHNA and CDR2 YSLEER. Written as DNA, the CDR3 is TGCGCCAGCAGCCAAGCCGGACAGGGGGGTAATTCACCCCTCCACTTT. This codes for CASSQAGQGGNSPLHF.

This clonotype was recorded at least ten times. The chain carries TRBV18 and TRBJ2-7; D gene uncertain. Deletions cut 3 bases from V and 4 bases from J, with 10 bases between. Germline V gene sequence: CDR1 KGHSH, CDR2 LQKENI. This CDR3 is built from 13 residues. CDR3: CASSPTLGYEQYF. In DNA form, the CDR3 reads TGTGCCAGCTCACCTACCCTAGGTTACGAGCAGTACTTC.